This T cell receptor beta chain appears in the sequencing data of a study of cytomegalovirus exposure and HLA in healthy donors. Study conclusions and caveats: In a later analysis, HLA-associated beta chains showed higher expansion and lower generation probabilities than comparable chains.

PCR was performed using 60 Vbeta and 13 Jbeta primers. The protocol was immunoSEQ multiplex PCR, while the TCRdb copy is restricted to in-frame clones and leaves out a portion. Here the sample spans just over 80,000 clones, roughly 79% being singletons. This CDR3 region has 18 residues. Looked up from germline, CDR1 is SGHRS and CDR2 is YFSETQ. Trimming took 3 bases from V and 4 from J; bases not matched to a gene: 13. Of note for this clone: Its target is unknown.

The chain joins TRBV5-1 to TRBJ2-3, with 11 bases identical to TRBD2. The sample consisted of PBMCs. This clonotype was obtained from a man aged 18 to 29 in good health and CMV-seropositive. The CDR3 region is CASSYSRTSGLGSDTQYF. CDR3 sequence (DNA): TGCGCCAGCAGCTACTCCAGGACTAGCGGGCTGGGGTCAGATACGCAGTATTTT.